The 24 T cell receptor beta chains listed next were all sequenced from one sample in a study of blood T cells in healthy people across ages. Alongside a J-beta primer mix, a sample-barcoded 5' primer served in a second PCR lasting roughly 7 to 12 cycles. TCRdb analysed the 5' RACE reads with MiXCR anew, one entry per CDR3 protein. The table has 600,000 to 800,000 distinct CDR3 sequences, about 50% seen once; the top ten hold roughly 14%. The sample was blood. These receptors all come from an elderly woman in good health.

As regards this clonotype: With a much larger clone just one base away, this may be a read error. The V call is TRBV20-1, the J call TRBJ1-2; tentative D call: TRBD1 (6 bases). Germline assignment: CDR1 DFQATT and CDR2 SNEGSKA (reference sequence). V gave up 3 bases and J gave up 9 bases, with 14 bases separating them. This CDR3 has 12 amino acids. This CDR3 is CSASGGQYSYTF. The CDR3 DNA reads TGCAGTGCTAGTGGGGGGCAATATAGCTACACCTTC.

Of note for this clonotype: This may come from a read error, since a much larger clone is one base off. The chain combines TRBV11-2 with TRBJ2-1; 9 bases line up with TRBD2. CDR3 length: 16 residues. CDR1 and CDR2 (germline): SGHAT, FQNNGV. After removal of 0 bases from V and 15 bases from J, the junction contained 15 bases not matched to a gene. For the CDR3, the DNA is TGTGCCAGCAGCTTAGATGGCAGAACTAGCGGGCGTCAGCGGTTCTTC. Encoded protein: CASSLDGRTSGRQRFF.

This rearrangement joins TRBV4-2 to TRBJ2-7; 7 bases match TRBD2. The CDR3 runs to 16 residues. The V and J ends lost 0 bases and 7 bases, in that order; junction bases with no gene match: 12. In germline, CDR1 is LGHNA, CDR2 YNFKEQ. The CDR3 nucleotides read TGTGCCAGCAGCCAAGACGGGCTAGCGGCTTACAATGAGCAGTACTTC. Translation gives CASSQDGLAAYNEQYF.

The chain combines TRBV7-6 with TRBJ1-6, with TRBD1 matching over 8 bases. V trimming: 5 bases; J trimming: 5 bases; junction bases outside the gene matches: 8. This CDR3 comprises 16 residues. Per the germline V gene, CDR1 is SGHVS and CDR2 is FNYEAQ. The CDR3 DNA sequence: TGTGCCAGCAGCACCCGGACAGGGTTTAATAATTCACCCCTCCACTTT. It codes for CASSTRTGFNNSPLHF.

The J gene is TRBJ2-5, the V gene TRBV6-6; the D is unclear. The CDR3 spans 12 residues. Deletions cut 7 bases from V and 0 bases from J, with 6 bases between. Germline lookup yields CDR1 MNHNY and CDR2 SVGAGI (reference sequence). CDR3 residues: CASTDHQETQYF. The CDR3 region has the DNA TGTGCCAGCACGGATCACCAAGAGACCCAGTACTTC.

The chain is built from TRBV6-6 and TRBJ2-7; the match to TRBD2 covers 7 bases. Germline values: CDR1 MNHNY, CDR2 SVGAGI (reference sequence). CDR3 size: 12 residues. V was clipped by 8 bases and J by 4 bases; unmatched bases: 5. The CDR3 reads CASVSGGYEQYF. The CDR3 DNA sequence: TGTGCCAGCGTTTCGGGGGGTTACGAGCAGTACTTC.

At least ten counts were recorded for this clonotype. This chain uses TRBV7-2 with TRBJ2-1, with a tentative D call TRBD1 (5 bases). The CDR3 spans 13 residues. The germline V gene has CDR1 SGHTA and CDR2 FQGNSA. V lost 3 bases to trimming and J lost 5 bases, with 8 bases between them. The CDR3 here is CASSLGPNNEQFF. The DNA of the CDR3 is TGTGCCAGCAGCTTGGGGCCCAACAATGAGCAGTTCTTC.

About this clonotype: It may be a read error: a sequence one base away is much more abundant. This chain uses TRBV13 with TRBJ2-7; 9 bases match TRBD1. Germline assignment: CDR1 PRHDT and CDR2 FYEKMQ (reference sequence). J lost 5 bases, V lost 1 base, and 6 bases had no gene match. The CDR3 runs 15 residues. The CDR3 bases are TGTGCCAGCAGCTTAGTAGACAGGGGGACCCACGAGCAGTACTTC. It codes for CASSLVDRGTHEQYF.

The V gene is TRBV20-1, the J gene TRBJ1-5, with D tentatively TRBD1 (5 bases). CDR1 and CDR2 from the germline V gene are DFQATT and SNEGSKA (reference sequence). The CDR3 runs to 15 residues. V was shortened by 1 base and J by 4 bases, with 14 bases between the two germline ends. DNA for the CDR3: TGCAGTGCTAGAGGGGGGTCCGAGCTAAATCAGCCCCAGCATTTT. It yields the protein CSARGGSELNQPQHF.

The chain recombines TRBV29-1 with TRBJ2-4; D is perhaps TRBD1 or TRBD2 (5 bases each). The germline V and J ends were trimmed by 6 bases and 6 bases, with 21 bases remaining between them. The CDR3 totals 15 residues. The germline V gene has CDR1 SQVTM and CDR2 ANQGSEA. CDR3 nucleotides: TGCAGCGTCAGGACGAGCGGAATAAGGGGAAACATTCAGTACTTC. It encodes CSVRTSGIRGNIQYF.

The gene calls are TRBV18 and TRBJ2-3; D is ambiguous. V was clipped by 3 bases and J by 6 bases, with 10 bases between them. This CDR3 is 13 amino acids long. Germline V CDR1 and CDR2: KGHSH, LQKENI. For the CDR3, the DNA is TGTGCCAGCTCACCCGAGCTTTTGGATACGCAGTATTTT. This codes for CASSPELLDTQYF.

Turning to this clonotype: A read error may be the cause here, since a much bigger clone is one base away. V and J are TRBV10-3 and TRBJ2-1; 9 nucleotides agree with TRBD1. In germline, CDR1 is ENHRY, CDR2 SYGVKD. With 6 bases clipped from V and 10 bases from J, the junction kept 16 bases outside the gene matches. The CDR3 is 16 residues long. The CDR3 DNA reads TGTGCCATCAGAGAGGTCGGGACAGGGCTCGGGGGGGAGCAGTTCTTC. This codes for CAIREVGTGLGGEQFF.

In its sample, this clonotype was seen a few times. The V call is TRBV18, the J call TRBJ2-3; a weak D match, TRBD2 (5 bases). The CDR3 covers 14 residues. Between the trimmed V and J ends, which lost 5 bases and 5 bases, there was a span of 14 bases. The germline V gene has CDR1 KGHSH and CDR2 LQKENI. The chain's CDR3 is CASSRQRDKDTQYF. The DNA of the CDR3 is TGTGCCAGCTCAAGGCAGAGGGATAAAGATACGCAGTATTTT. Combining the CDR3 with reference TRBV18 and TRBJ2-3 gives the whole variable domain NAGVMQNPRHLVRRRGQEARLRCSPMKGHSHVYWYRQLPEEGLKFMVYLQKENIIDESGMPKERFSAEFPKEGPSILRIQQVVRGDSAAYFCASSRQRDKDTQYFGPGTRLTVL.

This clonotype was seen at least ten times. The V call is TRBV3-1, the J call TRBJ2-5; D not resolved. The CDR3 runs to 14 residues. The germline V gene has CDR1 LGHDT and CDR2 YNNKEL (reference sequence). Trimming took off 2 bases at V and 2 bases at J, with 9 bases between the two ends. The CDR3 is CASSQFTVQETQYF. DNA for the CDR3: TGTGCCAGCAGCCAATTTACAGTGCAAGAGACCCAGTACTTC.

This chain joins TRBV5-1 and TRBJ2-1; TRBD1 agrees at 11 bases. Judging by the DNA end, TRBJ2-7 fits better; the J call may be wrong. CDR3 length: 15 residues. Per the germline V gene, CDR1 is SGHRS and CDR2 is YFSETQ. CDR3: CASKSGQGVPREQYF. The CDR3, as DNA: TGCGCCAGCAAATCGGGACAGGGGGTACCGAGGGAGCAGTACTTC.

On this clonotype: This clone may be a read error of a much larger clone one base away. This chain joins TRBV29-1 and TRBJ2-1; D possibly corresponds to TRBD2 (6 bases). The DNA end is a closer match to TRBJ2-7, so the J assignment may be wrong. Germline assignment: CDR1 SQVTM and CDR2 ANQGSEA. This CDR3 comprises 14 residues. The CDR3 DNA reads TGCAGCGTTTCTCCGGAGGGGACCTACAATGAGCAGTACTTC. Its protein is CSVSPEGTYNEQYF.

CDR3 sequence reads: CASSEVREWIVSYEQYF. The DNA for the CDR3 is TGTGCCAGCAGTGAAGTCAGGGAATGGATCGTCTCCTACGAGCAGTACTTC. This sequence joins TRBV6-1 and TRBJ2-7; D is perhaps TRBD1 (5 bases). From germline, CDR1 is MNHNS and CDR2 SASEGT. V shed 1 base and J shed 0 bases, with 16 bases lying between them. This CDR3 has 17 residues.

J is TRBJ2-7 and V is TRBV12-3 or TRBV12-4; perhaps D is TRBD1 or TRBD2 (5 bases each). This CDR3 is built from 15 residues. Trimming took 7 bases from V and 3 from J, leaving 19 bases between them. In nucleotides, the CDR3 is TGTGCCAGCACGCCGAGGGACGGCTATGGCTACGAGCAGTACTTC. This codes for CASTPRDGYGYEQYF.

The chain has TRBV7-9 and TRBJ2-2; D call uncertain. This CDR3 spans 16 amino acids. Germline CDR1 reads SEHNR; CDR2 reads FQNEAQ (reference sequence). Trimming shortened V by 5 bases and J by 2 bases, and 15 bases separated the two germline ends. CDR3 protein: CASSPRPPGNTGELFF. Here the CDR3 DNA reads TGTGCCAGCAGCCCCCGCCCCCCAGGAAACACCGGGGAGCTGTTTTTT.

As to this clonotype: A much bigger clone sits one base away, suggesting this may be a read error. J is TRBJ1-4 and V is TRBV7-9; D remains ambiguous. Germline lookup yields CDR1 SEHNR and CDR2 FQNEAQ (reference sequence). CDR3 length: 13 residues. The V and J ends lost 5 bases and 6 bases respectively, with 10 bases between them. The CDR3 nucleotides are TGTGCCAGCAGCCGGACCCTCGATGAAAAACTGTTTTTT. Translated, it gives CASSRTLDEKLFF.

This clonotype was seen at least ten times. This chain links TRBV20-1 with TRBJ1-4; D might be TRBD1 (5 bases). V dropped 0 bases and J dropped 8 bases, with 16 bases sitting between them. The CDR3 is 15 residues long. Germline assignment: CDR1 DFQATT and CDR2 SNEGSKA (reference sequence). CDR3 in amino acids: CSARDSEGLSEKLFF. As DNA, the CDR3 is TGCAGTGCTAGAGATTCGGAGGGGCTTTCGGAAAAACTGTTTTTT.

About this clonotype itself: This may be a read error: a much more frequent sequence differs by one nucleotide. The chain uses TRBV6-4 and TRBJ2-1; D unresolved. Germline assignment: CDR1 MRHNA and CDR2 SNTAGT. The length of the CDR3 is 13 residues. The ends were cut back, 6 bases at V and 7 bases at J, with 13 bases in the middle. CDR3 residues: CASSADPPNEQFF. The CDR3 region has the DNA TGTGCCAGCAGCGCTGACCCCCCTAATGAGCAGTTCTTC.

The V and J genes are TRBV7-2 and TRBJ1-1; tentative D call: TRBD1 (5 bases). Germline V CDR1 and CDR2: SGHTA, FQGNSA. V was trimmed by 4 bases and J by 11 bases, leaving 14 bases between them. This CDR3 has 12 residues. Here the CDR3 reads CASSSTGDWAFF. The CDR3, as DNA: TGTGCCAGCAGCTCGACGGGGGATTGGGCTTTCTTT.

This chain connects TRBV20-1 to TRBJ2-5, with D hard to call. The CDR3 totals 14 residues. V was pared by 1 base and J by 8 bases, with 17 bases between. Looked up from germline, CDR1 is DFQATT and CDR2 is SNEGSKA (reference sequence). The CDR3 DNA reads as TGCAGTGCTAGAGGTATAGGGCGGTCTACCACCCAGTACTTC. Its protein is CSARGIGRSTTQYF.